This T cell receptor (beta chain) was identified in a study of response to subunit inactivated influenza vaccine. Points from the study as a whole: After each seasonal influenza vaccination, few new T cells are recruited, the authors suggested.

MiXCR, run by TCRdb on the RT-PCR reads, gives a single entry per CDR3 protein. The table lists around 850,000 distinct CDR3 sequences, roughly 18% of them singletons. Germline-derived CDR1 and CDR2 are SEHNR and FQNEAQ (reference sequence). The CDR3 is 15 residues long. V lost 2 bases and J lost 8; bases outside the gene matches: 6. As regards this clonotype: What it binds is not known.

Source: PBMCs from blood, taken roughly 5 days after vaccination. This TCR came from a man aged 50 to 60 who received an inactivated influenza vaccine. V gene TRBV7-9 combines with J gene TRBJ2-1, with 10 bases identical to TRBD2. The chain's CDR3 is CASSLTAGGEHEQFF. In DNA, the CDR3 is TGTGCCAGCAGCTTAACAGCGGGGGGGGAGCATGAGCAGTTCTTC.